This T cell receptor beta chain was retrieved from a study of blood T cell repertoires in COVID-19. Study context: Sites across the United States, Italy and Spain contributed samples from acute and convalescent COVID-19. T cells, B-cell-depleted T cells, or PBMCs provided the cDNA or gDNA that served as material.

Trimming cost V 0 bases and J 6 bases, with 8 bases left between them. Per the germline V gene, CDR1 is MNHEY and CDR2 is SMNVEV (reference sequence). The CDR3 extends over 13 amino acids. Methods used by the authors: Reference gene primer amplification gave nucleated cell count estimates. Generated by immunoSEQ multiplex PCR, the TCRdb table keeps only in-frame clones and is missing some. V, J and clone size reflect that table, while D and trimming were determined from the DNA. The sample holds about 190,000 clones, 89% seen once. The chain joins TRBV27 to TRBJ1-2, with no clear D. The clonotype comes from a man aged 35 to 55 with acute or convalescent COVID-19. The specimen was peripheral blood. CDR3 sequence reads: CASSLSRDNGYTF. The CDR3 DNA reads as TGTGCCAGCAGTTTATCCCGGGATAATGGCTACACCTTC.